What follows are 9 T cell receptor beta chains derived from one specimen sequenced in a study of cytomegalovirus exposure and HLA in healthy donors. Researchers ran the PCR with 60 Vbeta and 13 Jbeta primers. Assay used: immunoSEQ multiplex PCR; TCRdb lists only in-frame clones, some missing. This sample's table reports about 110,000 clones. Sequencing was carried out using PBMCs. These receptors were collected from a man aged 35 to 55 in good health and CMV-seropositive.

This sequence joins TRBV19 and TRBJ1-2, with 7 bases fitting TRBD1. V dropped 5 bases and J dropped 0; count of bases not matched to a gene: 6. Germline assignment: CDR1 LNHDA and CDR2 SQIVND (reference sequence). The CDR3 runs to 15 residues. CDR3 DNA sequence: TGTGCCAGTAGTCGCAGGGACAGCGCTAACTATGGCTACACCTTC. Protein: CASSRRDSANYGYTF.

The rearrangement links TRBV27 to TRBJ1-2; perhaps TRBD1 as D (6 bases). The CDR3 has 16 residues. Trimming left V 5 bases short and J 8 bases short, with 24 bases between. The germline V gene encodes CDR1 MNHEY and CDR2 SMNVEV (reference sequence). CDR3 coding DNA: TGTGCCAGCAGTCCCCGGACAGAGACCTTCATCGGGGGCTACACCTTC. Its protein product is CASSPRTETFIGGYTF.

The rearrangement uses TRBV9 and TRBJ2-1, with 10 positions matching TRBD2. The CDR3 runs to 14 residues. Trimming cost V 2 bases and J 5 bases; bases outside gene matches: 1. Germline loops: CDR1 SGDLS, CDR2 YYNGEE. The CDR3 DNA is TGTGCCAGCAGCGTCACTAGCGGGGACAATGAGCAGTTCTTC. Translating gives CASSVTSGDNEQFF.

This rearrangement joins TRBV25-1 to TRBJ1-2; tentatively, D is TRBD1 (6 bases). The CDR3 spans 13 residues. Trimming cost V 3 bases and J 6 bases, with 11 bases left between them. Looked up from germline, CDR1 is MGHDK and CDR2 is SYGVNS. This CDR3 is CASSEINRDGYTF. In nucleotides, the CDR3 is TGTGCCAGCAGTGAGATAAACAGGGATGGCTACACCTTC.

This chain connects TRBV2 to TRBJ1-4; D remains unclear. The CDR3 loop spans 15 amino acids. Looked up from germline, CDR1 is SNHLY and CDR2 is FYNNEI. V gave up 8 bases and J gave up 0 bases, with 13 bases separating them. The CDR3 DNA follows: TGTGCCAGCGCGCGGAGCCTTGCAACTAATGAAAAACTGTTTTTT. Amino acids: CASARSLATNEKLFF.

This chain's CDR3 is CASSEVPGQPNTEAFF. The CDR3 nucleotides are TGTGCCAGCAGTGAAGTACCGGGACAGCCGAACACTGAAGCTTTCTTT. The chain is built from TRBV2 and TRBJ1-1; 7 bases line up with TRBD1. Unmatched junction bases numbered 6, after V lost 1 base and J lost 1 base. Germline CDR1 reads SNHLY; CDR2 reads FYNNEI. This CDR3 region has 16 residues.

The chain has TRBV7-2 and TRBJ2-5; a weak D match, TRBD2 (5 bases). This CDR3 has 15 amino acids. In germline, CDR1 is SGHTA, CDR2 FQGNSA. Trimming took off 2 bases at V and 8 bases at J, with 18 bases between the two ends. In DNA, the CDR3 is TGTGCCAGCAGCTTAATAGGGCGGGCCCAGGACACCCAGTACTTC. It codes for CASSLIGRAQDTQYF.

The chain links TRBV4-2 to TRBJ2-2, with D perhaps matching TRBD1 (6 bases). Germline loops: CDR1 LGHNA, CDR2 YNFKEQ. The CDR3 sequence is 17 residues long. V was clipped by 0 bases and J by 0 bases, with 11 bases between them. For the CDR3, the DNA is TGTGCCAGCAGCCAAGATCGACAGGCCGCGAACACCGGGGAGCTGTTTTTT. It yields the protein CASSQDRQAANTGELFF.

The chain combines TRBV25-1 with TRBJ2-5; TRBD1 matches 7 bases. Trimming cost V 1 base and J 2 bases; bases outside gene matches: 4. This CDR3 region has 15 residues. CDR1 MGHDK and CDR2 SYGVNS come from the germline V gene. The CDR3 DNA sequence: TGTGCCAGCAGTGAATTTGGGACAGCTCAAGAGACCCAGTACTTC. Residues: CASSEFGTAQETQYF.